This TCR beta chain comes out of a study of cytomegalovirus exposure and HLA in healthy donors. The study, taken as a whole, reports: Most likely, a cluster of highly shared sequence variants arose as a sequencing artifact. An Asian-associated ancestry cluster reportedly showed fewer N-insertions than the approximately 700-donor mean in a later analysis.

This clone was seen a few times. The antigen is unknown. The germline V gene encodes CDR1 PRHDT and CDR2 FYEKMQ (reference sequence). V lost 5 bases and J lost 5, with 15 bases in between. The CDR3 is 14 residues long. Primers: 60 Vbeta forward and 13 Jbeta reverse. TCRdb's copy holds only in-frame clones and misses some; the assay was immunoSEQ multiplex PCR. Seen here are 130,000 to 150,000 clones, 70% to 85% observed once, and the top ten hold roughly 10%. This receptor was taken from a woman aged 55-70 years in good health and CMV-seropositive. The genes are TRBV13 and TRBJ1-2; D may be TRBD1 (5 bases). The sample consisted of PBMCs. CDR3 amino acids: CASSPEQAPYGYTF. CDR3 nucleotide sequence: TGTGCCAGCAGCCCGGAACAGGCTCCTTATGGCTACACCTTC.